This TCR beta chain was sequenced in a study of cytomegalovirus exposure and HLA in healthy donors. The study, taken as a whole, reports: As was reported, the classifier diagnosed cytomegalovirus status with high specificity and sensitivity. A link between a missense DCLRE1C variant and TCR beta V- and J-gene trimming emerged from a later analysis. Cytomegalovirus-associated TCR beta chains were listed, numbering roughly 150.

60 Vbeta and 13 Jbeta primers were used in PCR. Using immunoSEQ multiplex PCR, the repertoire was profiled, and TCRdb retains in-frame clones only, with some absent. The repertoire consists of about 110,000 clones, with around three quarters occurring once and the leading ten covering 7.7%. While unrecorded immune exposures were likely, the donors were nominally healthy when sampled. The sample holds one count of this clone. The antigen is undetermined. V was clipped by 4 bases and J by 2 bases, with 24 bases between them. The CDR3 is 19 amino acids. The germline V gene has CDR1 SNHLY and CDR2 FYNNEI. This rearrangement joins TRBV2 to TRBJ2-1; tentative D call: TRBD1 (6 bases). The specimen was PBMCs. The origin of this receptor is a woman aged 45 to 65 in good health and CMV-seropositive. The DNA of the CDR3 is TGTGCCAGCAGTGGAGGGCCCTGGACAGACAAATCCCCCTACAATGAGCAGTTCTTC. It specifies CASSGGPWTDKSPYNEQFF.